This T cell receptor beta chain was sequenced in a study of CD8 T cells in Susac syndrome. RNA totalling about 0.5 to 1 ug underwent reverse transcription with random hexamers. TCR beta CDR3 was amplified by immunoSEQ multiplex PCR. This amplification extended across 54 Vbeta and 13 Jbeta segments. TCRdb re-analysed the immunoSEQ multiplex PCR reads in MiXCR, keeping a single row per CDR3 protein. The sample shows approximately 190,000 distinct CDR3 sequences, roughly 92% of them seen only once. V trimming: 0 bases; J trimming: 0 bases; junction bases outside the gene matches: 6. Germline lookup yields CDR1 SGDLS and CDR2 YYNGEE. This CDR3 contains 17 residues. TCR beta was sequenced from blood CD8+ and CD4+ T cells.

The specimen sequenced was CD4+ T cells from PBMCs. This sequence originates from a human donor in good health. This rearrangement joins TRBV9 to TRBJ2-1; TRBD2 aligns across 7 bases. CDR3 in DNA: TGTGCCAGCAGCGTAGAAAGCGGGGCAAGCTCCTACAATGAGCAGTTCTTC. This encodes CASSVESGASSYNEQFF.